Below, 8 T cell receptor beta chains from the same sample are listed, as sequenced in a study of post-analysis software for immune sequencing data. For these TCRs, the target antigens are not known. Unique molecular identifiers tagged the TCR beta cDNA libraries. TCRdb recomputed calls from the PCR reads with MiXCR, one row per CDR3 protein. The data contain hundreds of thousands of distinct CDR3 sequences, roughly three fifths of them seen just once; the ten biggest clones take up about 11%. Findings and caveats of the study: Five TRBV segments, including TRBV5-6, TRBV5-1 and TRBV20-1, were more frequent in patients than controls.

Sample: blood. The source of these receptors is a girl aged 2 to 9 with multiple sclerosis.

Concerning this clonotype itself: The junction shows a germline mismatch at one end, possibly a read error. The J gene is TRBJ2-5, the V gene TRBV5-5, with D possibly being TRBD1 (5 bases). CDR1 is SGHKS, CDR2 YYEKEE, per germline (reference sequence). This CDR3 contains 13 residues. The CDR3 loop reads CANSRQFQETQYF. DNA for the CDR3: TGTGCCAACAGCCGACAGTTCCAAGAGACCCAGTACTTC.

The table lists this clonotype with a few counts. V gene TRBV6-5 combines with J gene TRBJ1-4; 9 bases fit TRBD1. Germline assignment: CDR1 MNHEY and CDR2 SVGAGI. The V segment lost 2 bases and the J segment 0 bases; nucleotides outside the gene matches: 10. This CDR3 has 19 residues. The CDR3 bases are TGTGCCAGCAGTTACCCAAGAACGGGACAGGGTTCAACTAATGAAAAACTGTTTTTT. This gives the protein CASSYPRTGQGSTNEKLFF.

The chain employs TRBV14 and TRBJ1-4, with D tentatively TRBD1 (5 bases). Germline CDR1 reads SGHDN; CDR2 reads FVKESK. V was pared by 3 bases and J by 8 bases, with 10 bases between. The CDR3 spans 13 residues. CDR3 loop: CASSQGPKEKLFF. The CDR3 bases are TGTGCCAGCAGCCAGGGGCCGAAGGAAAAACTGTTTTTT.

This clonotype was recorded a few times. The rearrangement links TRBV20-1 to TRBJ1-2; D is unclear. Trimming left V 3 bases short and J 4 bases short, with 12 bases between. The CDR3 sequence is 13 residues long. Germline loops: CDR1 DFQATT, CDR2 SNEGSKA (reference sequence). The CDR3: CSASPSGIYGYTF. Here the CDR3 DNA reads TGCAGTGCTAGTCCAAGCGGGATCTATGGCTACACCTTC.

DNA of the CDR3: TGTGCCAGCACGAGGCACAATGAGCAGTTCTTC. This gives the protein CASTRHNEQFF. The chain employs TRBV12-3 or TRBV12-4 and TRBJ2-1, with unresolved D. The CDR3 is made up of 11 amino acids. V was pared by 7 bases and J by 5 bases, with 6 bases between.

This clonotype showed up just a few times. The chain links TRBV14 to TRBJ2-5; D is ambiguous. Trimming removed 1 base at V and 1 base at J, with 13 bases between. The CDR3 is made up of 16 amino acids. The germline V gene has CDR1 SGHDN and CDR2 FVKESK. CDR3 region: CASSQGARNTQETQYF. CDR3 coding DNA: TGTGCCAGCAGCCAAGGGGCCCGGAACACCCAAGAGACCCAGTACTTC.

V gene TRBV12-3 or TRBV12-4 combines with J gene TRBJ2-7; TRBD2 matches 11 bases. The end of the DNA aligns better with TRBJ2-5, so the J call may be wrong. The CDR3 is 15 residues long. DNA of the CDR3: TGTGCCAGCAGTAGTCAGACTAGCGGGAAAGAGACCCAGTACTTC. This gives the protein CASSSQTSGKETQYF.

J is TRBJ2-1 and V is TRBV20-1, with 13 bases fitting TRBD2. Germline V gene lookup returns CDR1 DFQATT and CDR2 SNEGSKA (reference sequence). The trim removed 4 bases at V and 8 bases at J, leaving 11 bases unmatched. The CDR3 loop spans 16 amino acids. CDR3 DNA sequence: TGCAGTGCTACAGGACTAGCGGGAGAGGAAATCCATGAGCAGTTCTTC. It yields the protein CSATGLAGEEIHEQFF.